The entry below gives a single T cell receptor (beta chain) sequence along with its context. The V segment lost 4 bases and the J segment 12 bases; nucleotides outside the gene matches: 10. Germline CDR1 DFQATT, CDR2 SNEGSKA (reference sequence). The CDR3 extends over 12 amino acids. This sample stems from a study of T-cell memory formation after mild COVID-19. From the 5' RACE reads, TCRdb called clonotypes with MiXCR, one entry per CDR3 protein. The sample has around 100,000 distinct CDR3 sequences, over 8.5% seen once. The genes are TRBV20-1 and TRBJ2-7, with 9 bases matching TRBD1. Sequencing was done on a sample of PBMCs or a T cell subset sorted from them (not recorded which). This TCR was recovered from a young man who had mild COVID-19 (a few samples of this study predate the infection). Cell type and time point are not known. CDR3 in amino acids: CSAMGTGMKGYF. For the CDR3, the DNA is TGCAGTGCTATGGGGACAGGGATGAAGGGGTACTTC.